The next 32 T cell receptor beta chains were all read from a single sample in a study of neurological immune-mediated disorders. TCRdb redid the calling of the 5' RACE reads with MiXCR, one entry per CDR3 protein. The sample lists 46,000 or so distinct CDR3 sequences, 3.5% to 5.5% occurring once. Sequencing was carried out using PBMCs. These receptor sequences come from a woman aged 55-69 years with multiple sclerosis.

This clonotype was seen at least ten times. The chain couples TRBV20-1 to TRBJ1-2; the D is unclear. Trimming took off 4 bases at V and 3 bases at J, with 15 bases between the two ends. This CDR3 has 14 residues. Germline CDR1 reads DFQATT; CDR2 reads SNEGSKA (reference sequence). The CDR3 DNA follows: TGCAGTGCTACAGAATACCCTACTGACTATGGCTACACCTTC. Its protein product is CSATEYPTDYGYTF.

This clonotype was observed at least ten times. The rearrangement links TRBV7-2 to TRBJ2-7, with TRBD2 as a possible D gene (6 bases). Trimming took off 1 base at V and 0 bases at J, with 10 bases between the two ends. Germline V CDR1 and CDR2: SGHTA, FQGNSA. The CDR3 covers 15 residues. CDR3 sequence (DNA): TGTGCCAGCAGCTTAGTGGGGGGTACCTCCTACGAGCAGTACTTC. Residues: CASSLVGGTSYEQYF.

Turning to this clonotype: Germline and junction disagree at one end, which may indicate a read error. This chain uses TRBV7-2 with TRBJ2-4; possibly TRBD1 or TRBD2 for D (5 bases each). CDR3 length: 14 amino acids. CDR1 and CDR2 from the germline V gene are SGHTA and FQGNSA. The CDR3 region is CASSGGGGKKIQYF. The CDR3 coding sequence is TGTGCCAGCAGCGGTGGGGGTGGCAAAAAAATTCAGTACTTC. Full variable domain (outside the CDR3, taken from reference TRBV7-2 and TRBJ2-4): GAGVSQSPSNKVTEKGKDVELRCDPISGHTALYWYRQSLGQGLEFLIYFQGNSAPDKSGLPSDRFSAERTGGSVSTLTIQRTQQEDSAVYLCASSGGGGKKIQYFGAGTRLSVL.

This clonotype was detected a few times. This chain joins TRBV5-5 and TRBJ2-7; 9 nucleotides align to TRBD1. CDR1 and CDR2 from the germline V gene are SGHKS and YYEKEE (reference sequence). The CDR3 length is 15 residues. After removal of 3 bases from V and 5 bases from J, the junction contained 9 bases not matched to a gene. The CDR3 DNA follows: TGTGCCAGCAGCTACGGGACAGGGAACGGACACGAGCAGTACTTC. Amino acids: CASSYGTGNGHEQYF. The entire variable domain, with the rest obtained from reference TRBV5-5 and TRBJ2-7, is as follows: DAGVTQSPTHLIKTRGQQVTLRCSPISGHKSVSWYQQVLGQGPQFIFQYYEKEERGRGNFPDRFSARQFPNYSSELNVNALLLGDSALYLCASSYGTGNGHEQYFGPGTRLTVT.

This clonotype was counted at least ten times. The V and J genes are TRBV4-3 and TRBJ2-7; no reliable D call. Germline V gene sequence: CDR1 LGHNA, CDR2 YSLEER. The V end was cut by 0 bases, the J end by 5 bases, with 14 bases between. The CDR3 loop spans 15 amino acids. CDR3 sequence reads: CASSQESAASNEQYF. The CDR3 DNA follows: TGCGCCAGCAGCCAAGAGTCCGCGGCTTCCAACGAGCAGTACTTC.

This chain joins TRBV7-2 and TRBJ1-2, with a possible D match to TRBD1 (5 bases). The V end lost 0 bases, the J end lost 7 bases, and 15 bases lay between the germline ends. The CDR3 contains 15 residues. Germline values: CDR1 SGHTA, CDR2 FQGNSA. The CDR3 bases are TGTGCCAGCAGCTTAGCTCAGGGAGGAAGGGTTGGCTACACCTTC. It specifies CASSLAQGGRVGYTF.

The chain has TRBV7-2 and TRBJ2-2; the match to TRBD2 covers 8 bases. Trimming removed 5 bases from V and 4 bases from J; junction bases left unmatched: 9. Germline loops: CDR1 SGHTA, CDR2 FQGNSA. The CDR3 contains 16 residues. The CDR3 spells CASSPPGGEVTGELFF. In DNA, the CDR3 is TGTGCCAGCAGCCCCCCGGGGGGGGAAGTCACCGGGGAGCTGTTTTTT.

The chain recombines TRBV7-2 with TRBJ2-2; a possible D gene is TRBD2 (6 bases). The CDR3 is 15 residues long. Between the trimmed V and J ends, which lost 4 bases and 4 bases, there was a span of 13 bases. Germline CDR1 and CDR2: SGHTA and FQGNSA. CDR3 loop: CASSWFGRSTGELFF. DNA for the CDR3: TGTGCCAGCAGCTGGTTTGGGAGGAGCACCGGGGAGCTGTTTTTT.

This clonotype was counted many times. This sequence joins TRBV4-2 and TRBJ2-3; 7 nucleotides line up with TRBD2. V was clipped by 0 bases and J by 3 bases; unmatched bases: 12. This CDR3 contains 18 residues. Germline V gives CDR1 LGHNA, CDR2 YNFKEQ. CDR3 sequence: CASSQDGASGPYTDTQYF. DNA of the CDR3: TGTGCCAGCAGCCAAGATGGGGCTAGCGGTCCTTATACAGATACGCAGTATTTT.

On this clonotype: A much larger clonotype is one base distant, so this may be a read error. V is TRBV4-3 and J is TRBJ2-2; D might be TRBD1 or TRBD2, each matching 5 bases. The germline V gene has CDR1 LGHNA and CDR2 YSLEER. The CDR3 loop spans 15 amino acids. DNA of the CDR3: TGCGCCGGCAGCCAAGCTGGGGGTGGGACCGGGGAGCTGTTTTTT. It specifies CAGSQAGGGTGELFF.

This clonotype was found a few times. J is TRBJ1-2 and V is TRBV2; 7 bases are shared with TRBD1. The CDR3 sequence is 12 residues long. V lost 7 bases and J lost 7; bases outside the gene matches: 6. Per germline, CDR1 SNHLY and CDR2 FYNNEI. As DNA, the CDR3 is TGTGCCAGCAATCAAGACAGGGCTGGCTACACCTTC. Translating it yields CASNQDRAGYTF.

Ten or more counts support this clonotype. This chain joins TRBV20-1 and TRBJ2-5; D might be TRBD2 (7 bases). Germline-derived CDR1 and CDR2 are DFQATT and SNEGSKA (reference sequence). CDR3 length equals 13 residues. With 1 base removed from V and 4 bases from J, the gap between germline ends came to 10 bases. The CDR3 loop is CSARVGGRETQYF. The CDR3 nucleotides are TGCAGTGCTAGAGTGGGGGGGCGAGAGACCCAGTACTTC.

The table lists this clonotype with many counts. The chain links TRBV20-1 to TRBJ2-3; 7 nucleotides agree with TRBD2. J was trimmed by 3 bases and V by 7 bases; bases with no gene match: 13. Germline V gene sequence: CDR1 DFQATT, CDR2 SNEGSKA (reference sequence). This CDR3 comprises 15 residues. CDR3 in amino acids: CSVQTRAGVTDTQYF. Here the CDR3 DNA reads TGCAGTGTCCAGACTAGGGCGGGGGTAACAGATACGCAGTATTTT.

V gene TRBV14 combines with J gene TRBJ2-3; 7 bases map to TRBD1. The V segment lost 4 bases and the J segment 0 bases; nucleotides outside the gene matches: 1. CDR3 length: 14 amino acids. The germline CDR1 and CDR2 sequences are SGHDN and FVKESK. The CDR3 region has the DNA TGTGCCAGCAGCCGGGGACAGAGCACAGATACGCAGTATTTT. Its protein is CASSRGQSTDTQYF.

This clonotype appeared many times. The CDR3 reads CASSLVEGSSGNTIYF. As DNA, the CDR3 is TGTGCCAGCAGCCTTGTCGAGGGTTCTAGTGGAAACACCATATATTTT. The chain is built from TRBV4-2 and TRBJ1-3; unclear D gene. The CDR3 extends over 16 amino acids. Germline V gene sequence: CDR1 LGHNA, CDR2 YNFKEQ. Trimming removed 4 bases at V and 3 bases at J, with 16 bases between.

This clonotype was picked up many times. The chain uses TRBV20-1 and TRBJ2-2, with 9 positions matching TRBD2. The germline CDR1 and CDR2 sequences are DFQATT and SNEGSKA (reference sequence). Trimming cost V 3 bases and J 5 bases; bases outside gene matches: 13. The CDR3 spans 17 residues. The CDR3 sequence is CSASVGASGEPTGELFF. The CDR3 nucleotides read TGCAGTGCTAGCGTCGGGGCTAGCGGGGAACCGACCGGGGAGCTGTTTTTT.

Many counts were recorded for this clonotype. The V call is TRBV5-1, the J call TRBJ2-6; no definite D call. V lost 4 bases and J lost 1, with 3 bases in between. Germline-derived CDR1 and CDR2 are SGHRS and YFSETQ. This CDR3 is 13 amino acids long. The CDR3 bases are TGCGCCAGCAGCCTTTCTGGGGCCAACGTCCTGACTTTC. It codes for CASSLSGANVLTF.

This clonotype showed up many times. The V gene is TRBV4-1, the J gene TRBJ1-2; no firm D call. The CDR3 contains 14 residues. The germline V gene encodes CDR1 MGHRA and CDR2 YSYEKL. The V end was cut by 5 bases, the J end by 6 bases, with 16 bases between. DNA for the CDR3: TGCGCCAGCAGCGTCCCCTTCATTCCCGATGGCTACACCTTC. It specifies CASSVPFIPDGYTF.

This clonotype turned up a few times. The V call is TRBV28, the J call TRBJ1-4; D remains ambiguous. Trimming removed 1 base from V and 4 bases from J, with 13 bases in between. The germline gives CDR1 MDHEN, CDR2 SYDVKM. This CDR3 has 16 amino acids. CDR3 nucleotide sequence: TGTGCCAGCAGTTTATTATGGGATGGCGGTAATGAAAAACTGTTTTTT. This codes for CASSLLWDGGNEKLFF.

V gene TRBV5-1 combines with J gene TRBJ2-5; D ambiguous. V shed 4 bases and J shed 3 bases, with 13 bases lying between them. This CDR3 has 14 residues. Germline assignment: CDR1 SGHRS and CDR2 YFSETQ. CDR3 coding DNA: TGCGCCAGCAGCGCGCGGACCAGTGAAGAGACCCAGTACTTC. It codes for CASSARTSEETQYF. The full variable domain, with the rest looked up from reference TRBV5-1 and TRBJ2-5, is KAGVTQTPRYLIKTRGQQVTLSCSPISGHRSVSWYQQTPGQGLQFLFEYFSETQRNKGNFPGRFSGRQFSNSRSEMNVSTLELGDSALYLCASSARTSEETQYFGPGTRLLVL.

This clonotype was seen repeatedly, ten times or more. This chain links TRBV20-1 with TRBJ2-3; 14 bases match TRBD2. Trimming took 6 bases from V and 4 from J; bases not matched to a gene: 6. Germline values: CDR1 DFQATT, CDR2 SNEGSKA (reference sequence). The length of the CDR3 is 15 residues. The CDR3 spells CSATGLAGVADTQYF. In DNA form, the CDR3 reads TGCAGTGCGACGGGACTAGCGGGAGTGGCAGATACGCAGTATTTT.

This rearrangement joins TRBV20-1 to TRBJ2-3, with a possible D match to TRBD2 (6 bases). This CDR3 region has 17 residues. Germline CDR1 and CDR2: DFQATT and SNEGSKA (reference sequence). V lost 2 bases and J 0 bases, leaving 18 bases between the germline ends. The CDR3 bases are TGCAGTGCTAGATCCGGAGGGCGCCATATTAGCACAGATACGCAGTATTTT. Residues: CSARSGGRHISTDTQYF.

V gene TRBV5-6 combines with J gene TRBJ2-3; TRBD1 agrees at 7 bases. The CDR3 has 18 residues. J was trimmed by 0 bases and V by 6 bases; bases with no gene match: 16. The germline V gene encodes CDR1 SGHDT and CDR2 YYEEEE. CDR3 nucleotides: TGTGCCAGCACAGACGCGACAGGGCCGAAGACTAGCACAGATACGCAGTATTTT. It yields the protein CASTDATGPKTSTDTQYF.

This clonotype was counted a few times. The chain recombines TRBV4-3 with TRBJ2-3, with 9 bases that match TRBD2. Germline CDR1 is LGHNA and CDR2 is YSLEER. J gave up 0 bases and V 4 bases, and 11 bases lay outside the gene matches. The CDR3 has 18 residues. In nucleotides, the CDR3 is TGCGCCAGCAGCCGAAGGTTGGTAGCGGGAGTAAGCACAGATACGCAGTATTTT. This translates into CASSRRLVAGVSTDTQYF.

There are many counts of this clonotype. The rearrangement links TRBV28 to TRBJ2-4; 7 bases are shared with TRBD1. The trim removed 6 bases at V and 6 bases at J, leaving 14 bases unmatched. This CDR3 spans 16 amino acids. CDR1 and CDR2 from the germline V gene are MDHEN and SYDVKM. CDR3 DNA: TGTGCCAGCAGCTCCCCCACCGGTAGACAGGGAAACATTCAGTACTTC. Translation gives CASSSPTGRQGNIQYF.

This clonotype came up many times. The J gene is TRBJ2-2, the V gene TRBV28; 9 nucleotides line up with TRBD2. CDR1 and CDR2 (germline): MDHEN, SYDVKM. J gave up 4 bases and V 6 bases, and 3 bases lay outside the gene matches. This CDR3 has 14 amino acids. CDR3 sequence (DNA): TGTGCCAGCAGGCGGGGGGGGCGCACCGGGGAGCTGTTTTTT. Translated, it gives CASRRGGRTGELFF. Complete variable domain (other parts from reference TRBV28 and TRBJ2-2): DVKVTQSSRYLVKRTGEKVFLECVQDMDHENMFWYRQDPGLGLRLIYFSYDVKMKEKGDIPEGYSVSREKKERFSLILESASTNQTSMYLCASRRGGRTGELFFGEGSRLTVL.

Many counts were recorded for this clonotype. A much larger clone is a single base away; this may be a read error. The gene calls are TRBV7-8 and TRBJ2-7; D might be TRBD2 (6 bases). V was pared by 1 base and J by 1 base, with 11 bases between. The germline V gene encodes CDR1 SGHVS and CDR2 FQNEAQ. This CDR3 contains 15 residues. The DNA for the CDR3 is TGTGCCAGCAGCTTAGTGGGGGGAAAGTCCTACGAGCAGTACGTC. It is translated as CASSLVGGKSYEQYV.

The chain recombines TRBV7-2 with TRBJ2-2, with 9 bases lining up with TRBD2. J lost 4 bases, V lost 5 bases, and 5 bases had no gene match. Germline V lookup: CDR1 SGHTA, CDR2 FQGNSA. The CDR3 is made up of 15 amino acids. CDR3 in amino acids: CASSALTSGTGELFF. The CDR3 bases are TGTGCCAGCAGCGCCTTGACTAGCGGCACCGGGGAGCTGTTTTTT.

This clonotype was counted a few times. The CDR3 carries no conserved terminal phenylalanine or tryptophan, so it likely arises from a read error. This sequence joins TRBV2 and TRBJ2-1; 10 nucleotides match TRBD2. Germline V gene lookup returns CDR1 SNHLY and CDR2 FYNNEI. This CDR3 is built from 15 residues. J was trimmed by 5 bases and V by 3 bases; bases with no gene match: 4. The CDR3 reads CASSDLAGGNNEQFC. The DNA for the CDR3 is TGTGCCAGCAGTGATTTAGCGGGGGGAAACAATGAGCAGTTCTGC.

This clonotype turned up a few times. The V call is TRBV4-3, the J call TRBJ2-2; 8 bases agree with TRBD1. Unmatched junction bases numbered 3, after V lost 1 base and J lost 5 bases. Germline CDR1 is LGHNA and CDR2 is YSLEER. CDR3 size: 15 residues. DNA for the CDR3: TGCGCCAGCAGCCAAGGGACAGGGCGGACCGGGGAGCTGTTTTTT. Translation: CASSQGTGRTGELFF.

This clonotype was picked up many times. The chain carries TRBV6-2 or TRBV6-3 and TRBJ2-6, with 9 bases aligning to TRBD1. The CDR3 extends over 18 amino acids. Germline V CDR1 and CDR2: MNHEY, SVGEGT. V lost 7 bases, J lost 3 bases, and 13 bases stayed unmatched. The CDR3 bases are TGTGCCAGCAATCCATCGGGGACAGGGCCATTTGGGGCCAACGTCCTGACTTTC. Its protein product is CASNPSGTGPFGANVLTF.

This clonotype was recorded a few times. The genes are TRBV20-1 and TRBJ1-5; possibly TRBD1 for D (5 bases). Trimming stripped 3 bases from V and 2 bases from J, with 20 bases between. The germline V gene encodes CDR1 DFQATT and CDR2 SNEGSKA (reference sequence). The CDR3 contains 17 residues. CDR3 residues: CSARQTGERGRNQPQHF. The CDR3 bases are TGCAGTGCTAGGCAGACCGGGGAAAGGGGTCGCAATCAGCCCCAGCATTTT.